These T cell receptor beta chains were read from a single sample in a study of CD8 T cells in Susac syndrome. TCRdb processed the immunoSEQ multiplex PCR reads anew with MiXCR; each CDR3 protein has one entry. The sample consists of 150,000 to 250,000 distinct CDR3 sequences, around 96% of them appearing once. Sequencing was done on a sample of CD4+ T cells from PBMCs. These receptors were taken from a human donor with multiple sclerosis. CDR3s include the opening cysteine and the closing phenylalanine or tryptophan. The D gene is left open where the match is weak. The size entry is marked missing in some rows and otherwise reads once, few, many or a size class.

cdr3_aa,cdr3_nt,v_call,j_call,clone_size,d_call
CSAPFPEGYYGYTF,TGCAGTGCTCCCTTTCCTGAGGGCTACTATGGCTACACCTTC,TRBV20-1,TRBJ1-2,-,-
CASSFSGSLETQYF,TGTGCCAGCAGCTTTAGCGGGTCATTGGAGACCCAGTACTTC,TRBV3-1,TRBJ2-5,once,TRBD2
CASSLGAGGQETQYF,TGTGCCAGCAGCTTAGGGGCAGGGGGCCAAGAGACCCAGTACTTC,TRBV11-2,TRBJ2-5,-,TRBD1
CAGGGAGGTAQYF,TGTGCCGGAGGGGGAGCGGGAGGGACAGCGCAGTATTTT,TRBV30,TRBJ2-3,-,TRBD2
CASNLGGQGFNEQYF,TGTGCCAGCAATCTTGGGGGACAGGGATTCAACGAGCAGTACTTC,TRBV12-3/TRBV12-4,TRBJ2-7,-,TRBD1
CASSSGGGPYYTGELFF,TGTGCCAGCAGCTCGGGCGGAGGGCCGTATTACACCGGGGAGCTGTTTTTT,TRBV5-4,TRBJ2-2,-,-
CSVGGNSGGGMLFF,TGCAGCGTTGGCGGAAATAGCGGGGGCGGAATGTTGTTCTTC,TRBV29-1,TRBJ2-1,-,TRBD2
CAIKPGLAPHEQYF,TGTGCCATCAAACCGGGACTAGCACCCCACGAGCAGTACTTC,TRBV12-3/TRBV12-4,TRBJ2-7,-,TRBD2
CAWRGQGVNQPQHF,TGTGCCTGGAGGGGACAGGGTGTCAATCAGCCCCAGCATTTT,TRBV30,TRBJ1-5,-,TRBD1
CASSQDSGGGAYQPQHF,TGCGCCAGCAGCCAAGATTCTGGCGGGGGCGCATATCAGCCCCAGCATTTT,TRBV4-1,TRBJ1-5,-,-
CASSPGQQSGANVLTF,TGTGCCAGCAGCCCCGGACAGCAGTCTGGGGCCAACGTCCTGACTTTC,TRBV6-2/TRBV6-3,TRBJ2-6,-,-
CAWSVAVAEAFF,TGTGCCTGGAGTGTGGCGGTCGCTGAAGCTTTCTTT,TRBV30,TRBJ1-1,-,-
CASSLDRWGGYTF,TGTGCCAGCAGCCTCGACAGGTGGGGGGGCTACACCTTC,TRBV12-3/TRBV12-4,TRBJ1-2,-,-
CASSFERGNTEAFF,TGTGCCAGCAGCTTTGAAAGGGGCAACACTGAAGCTTTCTTT,TRBV5-6,TRBJ1-1,-,-
CSAYPRDTYGYTF,TGCAGTGCTTATCCCCGGGACACCTATGGCTACACCTTC,TRBV20-1,TRBJ1-2,-,-
CSAPEVGLGAQYF,TGCAGTGCTCCCGAGGTTGGGCTAGGGGCCCAGTACTTC,TRBV20-1,TRBJ2-5,-,-
CSAQRTGVETQYF,TGCAGTGCTCAGAGGACAGGGGTTGAGACCCAGTACTTC,TRBV20-1,TRBJ2-5,few,TRBD1
CASRPLEGLEQYF,TGTGCCTCCCGGCCGCTGGAGGGCCTCGAGCAGTACTTC,TRBV7-9,TRBJ2-7,-,-
CASSLGQGVDGYTF,TGCGCCAGCAGCCTGGGACAGGGGGTTGACGGCTACACCTTC,TRBV5-1,TRBJ1-2,-,TRBD1
CASRQTVGQRNTEAFF,TGTGCCAGCAGACAGACGGTAGGACAGAGGAACACTGAAGCTTTCTTT,TRBV7-9,TRBJ1-1,-,-
CASMEQGISYEQYF,TGTGCCAGCATGGAGCAGGGGATATCCTACGAGCAGTACTTC,TRBV2,TRBJ2-7,-,-
CASSQDGSRADTQYF,TGCGCCAGCAGCCAAGATGGCAGTCGAGCAGATACGCAGTATTTT,TRBV4-1,TRBJ2-3,-,-
CATSDFYNEQFF,TGTGCCACCAGTGATTTTTACAATGAGCAGTTCTTC,TRBV24-1,TRBJ2-1,-,-
CASRASGRYPDTQYF,TGTGCCAGCAGGGCTAGCGGGAGATATCCAGATACGCAGTATTTT,TRBV27,TRBJ2-3,-,TRBD2
CASSDRGQGRTDTQYF,TGTGCCAGCAGCGACAGAGGACAGGGGAGAACAGATACGCAGTATTTT,TRBV9,TRBJ2-3,-,TRBD1
CATNGRGEKLFF,TGCGCCACCAACGGGAGGGGGGAAAAACTGTTTTTT,TRBV23-1,TRBJ1-4,-,-
CASSINPAGSNEQFF,TGTGCCAGTAGTATAAATCCAGCGGGAAGCAATGAGCAGTTCTTC,TRBV19,TRBJ2-1,-,TRBD2
CASSQGTSGDGTQYF,TGTGCCAGCAGCCAAGGGACTAGCGGGGACGGGACCCAGTACTTC,TRBV3-1,TRBJ2-5,-,TRBD2
CASRTYADTGELFF,TGTGCCAGCAGGACATATGCGGACACCGGGGAGCTGTTTTTT,TRBV3-1,TRBJ2-2,-,-
CASRHSGGRVTQYF,TGTGCCAGCCGCCACTCGGGGGGGCGCGTTACGCAGTATTTT,TRBV12-3/TRBV12-4,TRBJ2-3,-,TRBD2
CASGSGGAGANVLTF,TGCGCCAGCGGATCAGGGGGCGCTGGGGCCAACGTCCTGACTTTC,TRBV5-1,TRBJ2-6,-,TRBD1
CASSLQGYEQYF,TGTGCCAGCAGCCTACAGGGTTACGAGCAGTACTTC,TRBV5-1,TRBJ2-7,many,-
CASSITGGESEQYF,TGTGCCAGCAGTATTACAGGGGGCGAGTCCGAGCAGTACTTC,TRBV2,TRBJ2-7,-,TRBD1
CASSSAGKTYNEQFF,TGTGCCAGCAGCTCAGCGGGGAAGACCTACAATGAGCAGTTCTTC,TRBV7-3,TRBJ2-1,-,TRBD2
CASSAGDFYEQYF,TGTGCCAGCAGCGCCGGGGACTTCTACGAGCAGTACTTC,TRBV13,TRBJ2-7,-,-
CASSQVQGTQPQHF,TGTGCCAGCAGCCAAGTCCAGGGGACTCAGCCCCAGCATTTT,TRBV3-1,TRBJ1-5,-,-